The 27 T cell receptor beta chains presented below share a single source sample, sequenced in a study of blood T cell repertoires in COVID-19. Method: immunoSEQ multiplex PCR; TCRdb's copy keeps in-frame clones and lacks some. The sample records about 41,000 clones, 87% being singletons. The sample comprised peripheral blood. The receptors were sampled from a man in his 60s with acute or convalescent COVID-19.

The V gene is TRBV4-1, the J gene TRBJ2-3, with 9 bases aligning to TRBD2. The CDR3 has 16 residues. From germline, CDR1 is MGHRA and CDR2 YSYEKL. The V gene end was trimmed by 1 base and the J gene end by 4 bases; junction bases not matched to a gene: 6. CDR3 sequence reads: CASSQVLSGGADTQYF. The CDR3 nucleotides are TGCGCCAGCAGCCAAGTTCTTAGCGGGGGCGCAGATACGCAGTATTTT.

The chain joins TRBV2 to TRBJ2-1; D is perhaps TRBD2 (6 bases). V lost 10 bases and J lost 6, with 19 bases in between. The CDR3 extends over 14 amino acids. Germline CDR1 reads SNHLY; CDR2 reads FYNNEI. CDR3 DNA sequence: TGTGCCACCAGGAGTGAGGAGCGGGCCAATGAGCAGTTCTTC. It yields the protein CATRSEERANEQFF.

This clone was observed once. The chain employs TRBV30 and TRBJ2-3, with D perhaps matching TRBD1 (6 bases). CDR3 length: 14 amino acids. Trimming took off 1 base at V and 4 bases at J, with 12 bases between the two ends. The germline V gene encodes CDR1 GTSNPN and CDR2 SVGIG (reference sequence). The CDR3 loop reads CAWSAGVFADTQYF. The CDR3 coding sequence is TGTGCCTGGAGTGCAGGGGTTTTCGCAGATACGCAGTATTTT.

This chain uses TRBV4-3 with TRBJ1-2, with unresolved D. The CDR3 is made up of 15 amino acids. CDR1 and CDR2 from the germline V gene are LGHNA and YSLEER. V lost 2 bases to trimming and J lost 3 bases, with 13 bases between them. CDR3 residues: CASSQLPGADYGYTF. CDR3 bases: TGCGCCAGCAGCCAACTCCCCGGCGCGGACTATGGCTACACCTTC.

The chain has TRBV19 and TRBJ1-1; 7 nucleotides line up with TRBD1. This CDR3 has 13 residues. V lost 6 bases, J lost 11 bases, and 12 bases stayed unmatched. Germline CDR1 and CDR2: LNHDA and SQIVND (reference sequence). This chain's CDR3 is CASSVQGTPFAFF. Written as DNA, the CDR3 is TGTGCCAGTAGCGTACAGGGGACCCCTTTTGCTTTCTTT. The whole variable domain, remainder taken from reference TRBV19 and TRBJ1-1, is DGGITQSPKYLFRKEGQNVTLSCEQNLNHDAMYWYRQDPGQGLRLIYYSQIVNDFQKGDIAEGYSVSREKKESFPLTVTSAQKNPTAFYLCASSVQGTPFAFFGQGTRLTVV.

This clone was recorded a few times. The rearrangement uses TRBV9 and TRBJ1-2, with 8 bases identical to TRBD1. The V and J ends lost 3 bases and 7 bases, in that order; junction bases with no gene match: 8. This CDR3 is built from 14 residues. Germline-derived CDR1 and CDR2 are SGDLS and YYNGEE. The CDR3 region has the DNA TGTGCCAGCAGCGGAAGGACAGGGTCCTTTGGCTACACCTTC. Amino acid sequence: CASSGRTGSFGYTF.

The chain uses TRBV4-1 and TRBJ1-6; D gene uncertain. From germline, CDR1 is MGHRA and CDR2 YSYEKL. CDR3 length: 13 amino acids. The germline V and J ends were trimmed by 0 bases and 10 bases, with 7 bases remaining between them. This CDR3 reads CASSQDLRSPLHF. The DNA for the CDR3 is TGCGCCAGCAGCCAAGATTTGAGGTCACCCCTCCACTTT.

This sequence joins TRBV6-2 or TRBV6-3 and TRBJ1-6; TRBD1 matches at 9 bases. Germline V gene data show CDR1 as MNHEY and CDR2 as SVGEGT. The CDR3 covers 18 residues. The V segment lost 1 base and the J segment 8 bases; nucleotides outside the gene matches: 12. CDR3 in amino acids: CASSYYARQGVSHSPLHF. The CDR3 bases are TGTGCCAGCAGTTACTACGCTAGACAGGGGGTTTCTCATTCACCCCTCCACTTT.

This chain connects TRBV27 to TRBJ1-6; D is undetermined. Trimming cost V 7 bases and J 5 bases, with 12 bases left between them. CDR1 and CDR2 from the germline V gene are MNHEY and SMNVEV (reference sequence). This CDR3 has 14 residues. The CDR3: CASTTRADNSPLHF. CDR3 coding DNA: TGTGCCAGCACCACGAGGGCAGATAATTCACCCCTCCACTTT.

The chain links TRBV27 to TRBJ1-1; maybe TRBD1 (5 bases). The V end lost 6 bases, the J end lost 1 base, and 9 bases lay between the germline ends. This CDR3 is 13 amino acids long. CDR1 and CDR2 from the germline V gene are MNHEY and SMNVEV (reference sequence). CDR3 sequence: CASRTAANTEAFF. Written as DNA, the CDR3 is TGTGCCAGCAGGACAGCTGCGAACACTGAAGCTTTCTTT.

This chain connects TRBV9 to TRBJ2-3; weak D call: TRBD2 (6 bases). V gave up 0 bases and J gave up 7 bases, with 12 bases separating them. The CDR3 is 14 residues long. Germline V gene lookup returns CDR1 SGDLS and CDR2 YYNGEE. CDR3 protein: CASSVEAEGYTQYF. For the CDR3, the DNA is TGTGCCAGCAGCGTAGAGGCGGAGGGGTATACGCAGTATTTT.

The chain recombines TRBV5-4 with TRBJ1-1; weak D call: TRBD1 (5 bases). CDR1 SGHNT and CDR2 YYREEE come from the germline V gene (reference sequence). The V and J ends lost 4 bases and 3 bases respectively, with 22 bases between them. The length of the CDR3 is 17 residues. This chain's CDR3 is CASSLSGLVLGDTEAFF. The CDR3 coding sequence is TGTGCCAGCAGCCTCTCTGGCCTGGTCCTAGGGGACACTGAAGCTTTCTTT.

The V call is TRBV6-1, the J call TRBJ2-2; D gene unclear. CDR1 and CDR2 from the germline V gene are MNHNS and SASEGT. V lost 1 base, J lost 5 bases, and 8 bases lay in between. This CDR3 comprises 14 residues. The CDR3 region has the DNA TGTGCCAGCAGTGAAGTCCGTAATACCGGGGAGCTGTTTTTT. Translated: CASSEVRNTGELFF.

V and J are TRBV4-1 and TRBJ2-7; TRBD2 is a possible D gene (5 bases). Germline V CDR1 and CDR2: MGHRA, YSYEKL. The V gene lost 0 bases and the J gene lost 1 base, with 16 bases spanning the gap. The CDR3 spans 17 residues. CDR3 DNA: TGCGCCAGCAGCCAAGAAAGAGGGCTAGCAAGATCCTACGAGCAGTACTTC. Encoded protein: CASSQERGLARSYEQYF.

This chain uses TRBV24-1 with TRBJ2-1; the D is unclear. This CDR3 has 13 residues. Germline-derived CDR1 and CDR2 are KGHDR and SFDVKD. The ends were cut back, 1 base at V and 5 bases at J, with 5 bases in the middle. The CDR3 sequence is CATSDFQDNEQFF. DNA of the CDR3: TGTGCCACCAGTGATTTTCAGGACAATGAGCAGTTCTTC.

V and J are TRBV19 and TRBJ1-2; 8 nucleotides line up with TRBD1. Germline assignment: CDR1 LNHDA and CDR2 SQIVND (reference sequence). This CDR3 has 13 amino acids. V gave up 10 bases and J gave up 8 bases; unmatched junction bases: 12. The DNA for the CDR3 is TGTGCCACCGTGGACAGGGAGGTTAAGGGCTACACCTTC. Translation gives CATVDREVKGYTF. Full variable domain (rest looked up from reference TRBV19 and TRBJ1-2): DGGITQSPKYLFRKEGQNVTLSCEQNLNHDAMYWYRQDPGQGLRLIYYSQIVNDFQKGDIAEGYSVSREKKESFPLTVTSAQKNPTAFYLCATVDREVKGYTFGSGTRLTVV.

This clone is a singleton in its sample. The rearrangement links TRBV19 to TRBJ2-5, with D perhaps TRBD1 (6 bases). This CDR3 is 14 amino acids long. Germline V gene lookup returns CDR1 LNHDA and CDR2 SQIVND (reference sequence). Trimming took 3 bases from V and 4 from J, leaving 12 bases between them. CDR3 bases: TGTGCCAGTAGTATTTCAGGACAGCCAGAGACCCAGTACTTC. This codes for CASSISGQPETQYF.

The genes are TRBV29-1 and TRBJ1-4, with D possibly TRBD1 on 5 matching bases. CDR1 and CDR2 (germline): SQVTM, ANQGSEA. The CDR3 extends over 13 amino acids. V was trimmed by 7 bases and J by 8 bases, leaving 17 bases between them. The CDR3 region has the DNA TGCAGCGCCTGGGGTCAGGGTGAAGAAAAACTGTTTTTT. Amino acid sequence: CSAWGQGEEKLFF.

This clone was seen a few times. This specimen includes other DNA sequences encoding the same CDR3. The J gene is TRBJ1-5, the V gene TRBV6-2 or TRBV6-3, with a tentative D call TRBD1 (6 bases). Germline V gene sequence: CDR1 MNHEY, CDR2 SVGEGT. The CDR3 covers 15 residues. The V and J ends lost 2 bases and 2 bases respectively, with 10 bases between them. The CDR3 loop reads CASSYGGAGNQPQHF. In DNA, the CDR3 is TGTGCCAGCAGTTACGGGGGGGCTGGCAATCAGCCCCAGCATTTT.

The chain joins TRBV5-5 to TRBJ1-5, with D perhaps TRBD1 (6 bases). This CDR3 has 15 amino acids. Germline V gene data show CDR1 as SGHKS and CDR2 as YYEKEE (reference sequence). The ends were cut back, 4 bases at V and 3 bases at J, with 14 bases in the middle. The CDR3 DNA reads TGTGCCAGCAGCCAGCTAGGGGGAAACAATCAGCCCCAGCATTTT. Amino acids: CASSQLGGNNQPQHF.

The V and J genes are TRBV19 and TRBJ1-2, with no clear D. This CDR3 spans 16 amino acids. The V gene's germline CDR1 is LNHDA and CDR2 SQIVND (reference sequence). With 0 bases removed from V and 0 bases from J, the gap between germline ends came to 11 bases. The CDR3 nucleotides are TGTGCCAGTAGTATAGATCTATGGGCAACTAACTATGGCTACACCTTC. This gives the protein CASSIDLWATNYGYTF. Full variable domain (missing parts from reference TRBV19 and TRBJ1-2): DGGITQSPKYLFRKEGQNVTLSCEQNLNHDAMYWYRQDPGQGLRLIYYSQIVNDFQKGDIAEGYSVSREKKESFPLTVTSAQKNPTAFYLCASSIDLWATNYGYTFGSGTRLTVV.

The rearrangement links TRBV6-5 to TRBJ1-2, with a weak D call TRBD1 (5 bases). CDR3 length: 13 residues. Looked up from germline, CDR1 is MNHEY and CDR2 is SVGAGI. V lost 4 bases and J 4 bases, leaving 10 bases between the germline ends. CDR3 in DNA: TGTGCCAGCAGTTCCGGGACTCTCTATGGCTACACCTTC. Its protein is CASSSGTLYGYTF.

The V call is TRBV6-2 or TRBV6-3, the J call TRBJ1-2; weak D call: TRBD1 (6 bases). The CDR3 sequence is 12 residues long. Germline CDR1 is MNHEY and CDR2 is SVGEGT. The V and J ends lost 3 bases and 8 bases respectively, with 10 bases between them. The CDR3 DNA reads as TGTGCCAGCAGTTATACAGGGCTCGGCTACACCTTC. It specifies CASSYTGLGYTF.

The chain's CDR3 is CSVEDSWARGYTF. The CDR3 region has the DNA TGCAGCGTTGAAGACAGTTGGGCACGTGGCTACACCTTC. This rearrangement joins TRBV29-1 to TRBJ1-2; D is ambiguous. V gave up 0 bases and J gave up 7 bases, with 12 bases separating them. The CDR3 sequence is 13 residues long. Per the germline V gene, CDR1 is SQVTM and CDR2 is ANQGSEA.

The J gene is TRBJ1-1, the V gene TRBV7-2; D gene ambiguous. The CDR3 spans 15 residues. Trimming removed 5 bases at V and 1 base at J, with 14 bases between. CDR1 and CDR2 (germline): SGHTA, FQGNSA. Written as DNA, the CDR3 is TGTGCCAGCAGCCCATGGCCAGTTTCGAACACTGAAGCTTTCTTT. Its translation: CASSPWPVSNTEAFF.

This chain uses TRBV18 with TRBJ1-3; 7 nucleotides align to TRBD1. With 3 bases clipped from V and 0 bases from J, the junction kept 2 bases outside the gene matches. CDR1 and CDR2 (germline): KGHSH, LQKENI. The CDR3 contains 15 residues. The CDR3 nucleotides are TGTGCCAGCTCACCGGGACAGATCTCTGGAAACACCATATATTTT. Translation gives CASSPGQISGNTIYF.

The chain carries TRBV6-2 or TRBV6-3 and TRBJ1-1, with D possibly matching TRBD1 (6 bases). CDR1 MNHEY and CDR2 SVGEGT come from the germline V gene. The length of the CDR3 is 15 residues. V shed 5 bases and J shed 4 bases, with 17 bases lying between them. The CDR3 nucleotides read TGTGCCAGCAGTAATCTACAGGGAATGGGCACTGAAGCTTTCTTT. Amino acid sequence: CASSNLQGMGTEAFF.